These 4 T cell receptor beta chains were all obtained from the same sample, sequenced in a study of memory CD4+ T cells and cytomegalovirus serostatus. Sequencing used immunoSEQ multiplex PCR; TCRdb keeps in-frame clones, though not all of them. Among around 88,000 clones listed, 75% to 90% were seen once. The sort gate was single viable CD3+CD4+CD8-CD45RO+ cells for memory CD4+ T cells. The sample taken for sequencing was memory CD4+ T cells from blood. The receptors were sampled from an adult in good health and CMV-seropositive.

The chain combines TRBV11-2 with TRBJ1-3, with a tentative D call TRBD1 (5 bases). This CDR3 spans 16 amino acids. Germline CDR1 and CDR2: SGHAT and FQNNGV. The V end lost 0 bases, the J end lost 4 bases, and 13 bases lay between the germline ends. The CDR3 sequence is CASSLDPARAGNTIYF. The CDR3 nucleotides read TGTGCCAGCAGCTTAGATCCCGCCAGGGCGGGAAACACCATATATTTT.

Details on this clone: In the same sample, other DNA sequences code for this CDR3. This chain joins TRBV28 and TRBJ1-5; the match to TRBD1 covers 9 bases. This CDR3 region has 14 residues. CDR1 and CDR2 from the germline V gene are MDHEN and SYDVKM. The trim removed 5 bases at V and 5 bases at J, leaving 4 bases unmatched. As DNA, the CDR3 is TGTGCCAGCAGTCTGGGACAGGGTGATCAGCCCCAGCATTTT. Its protein product is CASSLGQGDQPQHF.

This chain uses TRBV29-1 with TRBJ2-7; unclear D gene. Trimming left V 1 base short and J 0 bases short, with 7 bases between. CDR1 and CDR2 (germline): SQVTM, ANQGSEA. This CDR3 contains 13 residues. The CDR3 loop reads CSVEVPGSYEQYF. CDR3 coding DNA: TGCAGCGTTGAAGTCCCGGGCTCCTACGAGCAGTACTTC.

The V and J genes are TRBV2 and TRBJ1-4; D might be TRBD1 (5 bases). This CDR3 region has 13 residues. Trimming left V 0 bases short and J 8 bases short, with 7 bases between. Germline values: CDR1 SNHLY, CDR2 FYNNEI. The chain's CDR3 is CASSEARGEKLFF. For the CDR3, the DNA is TGTGCCAGCAGTGAAGCTCGGGGGGAAAAACTGTTTTTT.